This TCR beta chain was recorded in a study of cytomegalovirus exposure and HLA in healthy donors. The study's findings and limits: According to a subsequent analysis, TCR clusters identified in the first cohort showed a tendency to co-occur across the roughly 130 validation repertoires.

TCRdb's copy holds only in-frame clones and misses some; the assay was immunoSEQ multiplex PCR. The sample has roughly 330,000 clones, 87% seen once. A remark on this clone: Its antigen is undetermined.

Trimming shortened V by 2 bases and J by 2 bases, and 14 bases separated the two germline ends. Germline CDR1 MDHEN, CDR2 SYDVKM. The CDR3 spans 16 residues. The chain employs TRBV28 and TRBJ2-3, with D tentatively TRBD2 (6 bases). Sequenced sample: PBMCs. The origin of this receptor is a woman aged 25 to 39 in good health and CMV-seropositive. The CDR3 loop is CASSLVLAGFTDTQYF. The CDR3, as DNA: TGTGCCAGCAGTTTAGTTCTGGCGGGATTCACAGATACGCAGTATTTT.